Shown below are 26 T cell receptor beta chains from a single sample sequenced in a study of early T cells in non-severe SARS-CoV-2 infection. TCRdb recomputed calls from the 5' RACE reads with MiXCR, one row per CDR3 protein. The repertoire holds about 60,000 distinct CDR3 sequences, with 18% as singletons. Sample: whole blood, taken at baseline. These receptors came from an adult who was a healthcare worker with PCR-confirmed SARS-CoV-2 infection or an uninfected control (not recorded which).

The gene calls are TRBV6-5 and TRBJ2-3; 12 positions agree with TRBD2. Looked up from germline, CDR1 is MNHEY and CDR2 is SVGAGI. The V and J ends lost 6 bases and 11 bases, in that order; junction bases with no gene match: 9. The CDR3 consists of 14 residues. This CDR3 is CASSPSGGAWEQYF. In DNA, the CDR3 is TGTGCCAGCAGCCCTAGCGGGGGGGCATGGGAGCAGTATTTT.

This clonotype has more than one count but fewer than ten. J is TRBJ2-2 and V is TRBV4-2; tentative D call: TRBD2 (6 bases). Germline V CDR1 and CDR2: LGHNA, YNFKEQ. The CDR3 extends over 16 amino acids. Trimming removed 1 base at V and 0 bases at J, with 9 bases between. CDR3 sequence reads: CASSQVGGSNTGELFF. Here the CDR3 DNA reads TGTGCCAGCAGCCAAGTCGGAGGGTCGAACACCGGGGAGCTGTTTTTT.

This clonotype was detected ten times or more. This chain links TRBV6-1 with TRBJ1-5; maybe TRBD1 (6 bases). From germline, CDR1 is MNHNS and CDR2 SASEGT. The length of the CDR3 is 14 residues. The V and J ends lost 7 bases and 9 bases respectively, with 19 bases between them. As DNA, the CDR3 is TGTGCCAGCACTCTAGAGGGGGGACCCGGGCCCCAGCATTTT. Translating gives CASTLEGGPGPQHF.

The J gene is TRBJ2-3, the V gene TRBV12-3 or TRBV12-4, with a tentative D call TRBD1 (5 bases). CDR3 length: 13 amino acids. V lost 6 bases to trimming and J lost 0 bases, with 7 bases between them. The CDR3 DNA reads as TGTGCCAGCAGGGACACGAGCACAGATACGCAGTATTTT. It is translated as CASRDTSTDTQYF.

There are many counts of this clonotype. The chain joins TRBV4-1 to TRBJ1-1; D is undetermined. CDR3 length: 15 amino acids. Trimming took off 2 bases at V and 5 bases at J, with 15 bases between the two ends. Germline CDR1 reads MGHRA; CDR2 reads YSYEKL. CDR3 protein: CASSQIDKSGTEAFF. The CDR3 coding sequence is TGCGCCAGCAGCCAAATCGACAAGTCGGGGACTGAAGCTTTCTTT.

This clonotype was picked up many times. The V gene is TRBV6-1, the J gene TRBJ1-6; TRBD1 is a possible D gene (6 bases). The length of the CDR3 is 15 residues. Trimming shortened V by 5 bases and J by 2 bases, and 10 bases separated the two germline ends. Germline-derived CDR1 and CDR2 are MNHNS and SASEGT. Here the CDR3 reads CASSWGPTYNSPLHF. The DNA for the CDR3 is TGTGCCAGCAGTTGGGGGCCCACCTATAATTCACCCCTCCACTTT.

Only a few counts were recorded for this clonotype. DNA for the CDR3: TGCGCCAGCAGTGCCCGCTGGGACGGCGGGGAGCTGTTTTTT. Its protein product is CASSARWDGGELFF. The chain carries TRBV10-1 and TRBJ2-2, with D possibly being TRBD1 or TRBD2 (5 bases each). The CDR3 is 14 residues long. Trimming shortened V by 4 bases and J by 7 bases, and 13 bases separated the two germline ends. Germline V lookup: CDR1 WNHNN, CDR2 SYGVQD (reference sequence).

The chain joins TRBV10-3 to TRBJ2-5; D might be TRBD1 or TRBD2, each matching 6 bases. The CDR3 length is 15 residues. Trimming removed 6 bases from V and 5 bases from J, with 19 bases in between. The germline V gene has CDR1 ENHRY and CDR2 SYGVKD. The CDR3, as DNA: TGTGCCATCAGGCGGGACAACGAGGTTGGGGAGACCCAGTACTTC. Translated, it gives CAIRRDNEVGETQYF.

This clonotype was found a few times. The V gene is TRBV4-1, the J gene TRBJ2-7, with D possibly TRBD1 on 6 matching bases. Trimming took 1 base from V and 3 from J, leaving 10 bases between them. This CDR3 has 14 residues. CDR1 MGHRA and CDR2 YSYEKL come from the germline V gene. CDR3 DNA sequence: TGCGCCAGCAGCCAAGGGACAGTTAACTACGAGCAGTACTTC. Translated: CASSQGTVNYEQYF.

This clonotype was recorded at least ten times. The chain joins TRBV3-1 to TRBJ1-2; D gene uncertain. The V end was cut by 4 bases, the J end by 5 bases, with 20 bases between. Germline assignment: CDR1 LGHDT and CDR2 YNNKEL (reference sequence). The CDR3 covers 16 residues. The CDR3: CASSLQRSTTEYGYTF. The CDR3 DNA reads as TGTGCCAGCAGCCTTCAACGGTCAACGACGGAATATGGCTACACCTTC.

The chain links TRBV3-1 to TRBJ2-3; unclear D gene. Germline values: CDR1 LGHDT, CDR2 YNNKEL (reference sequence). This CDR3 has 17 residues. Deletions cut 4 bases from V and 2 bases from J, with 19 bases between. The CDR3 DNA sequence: TGTGCCAGCAGCCTTTCAACCCGGCACCGGATCACAGATACGCAGTATTTT. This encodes CASSLSTRHRITDTQYF.

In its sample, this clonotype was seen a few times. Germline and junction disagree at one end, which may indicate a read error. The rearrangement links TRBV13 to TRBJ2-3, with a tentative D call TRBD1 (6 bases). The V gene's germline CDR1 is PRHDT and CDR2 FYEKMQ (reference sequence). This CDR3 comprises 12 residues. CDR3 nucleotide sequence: TGTGCCAGCAGGGACAGCAAAGATACGCAGTATTTT. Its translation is CASRDSKDTQYF.

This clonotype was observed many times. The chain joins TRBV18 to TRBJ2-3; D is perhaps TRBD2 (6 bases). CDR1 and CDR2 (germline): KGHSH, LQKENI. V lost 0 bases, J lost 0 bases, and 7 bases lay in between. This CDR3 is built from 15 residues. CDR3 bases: TGTGCCAGCTCACCACCCGGGAGAAGCACAGATACGCAGTATTTT. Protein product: CASSPPGRSTDTQYF.

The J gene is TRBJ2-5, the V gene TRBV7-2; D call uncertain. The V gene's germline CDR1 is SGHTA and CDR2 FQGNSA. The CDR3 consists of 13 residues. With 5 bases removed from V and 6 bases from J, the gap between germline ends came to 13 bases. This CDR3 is CASSPARGKTQYF. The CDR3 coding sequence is TGTGCCAGCAGCCCAGCCCGCGGAAAGACCCAGTACTTC.

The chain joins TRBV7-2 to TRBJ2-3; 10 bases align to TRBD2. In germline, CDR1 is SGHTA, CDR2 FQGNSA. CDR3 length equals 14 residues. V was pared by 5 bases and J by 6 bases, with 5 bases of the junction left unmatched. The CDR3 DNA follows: TGTGCCAGCAGCCTGGGACTAGCGACCGATACGCAGTATTTT. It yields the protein CASSLGLATDTQYF. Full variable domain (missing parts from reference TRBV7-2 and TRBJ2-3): GAGVSQSPSNKVTEKGKDVELRCDPISGHTALYWYRQSLGQGLEFLIYFQGNSAPDKSGLPSDRFSAERTGGSVSTLTIQRTQQEDSAVYLCASSLGLATDTQYFGPGTRLTVL.

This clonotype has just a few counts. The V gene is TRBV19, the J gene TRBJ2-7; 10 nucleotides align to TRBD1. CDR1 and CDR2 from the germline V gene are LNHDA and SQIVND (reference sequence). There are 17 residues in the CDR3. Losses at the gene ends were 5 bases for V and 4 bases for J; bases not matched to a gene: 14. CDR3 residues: CASSDKGDRGKSYEQYF. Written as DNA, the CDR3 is TGTGCCAGTAGTGACAAAGGGGACAGGGGAAAATCATACGAGCAGTACTTC.

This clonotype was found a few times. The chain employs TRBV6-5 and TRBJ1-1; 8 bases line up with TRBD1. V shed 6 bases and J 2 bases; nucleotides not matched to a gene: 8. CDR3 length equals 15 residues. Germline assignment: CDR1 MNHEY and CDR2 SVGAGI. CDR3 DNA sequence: TGTGCCAGCAGACCCGGGACAGGAGGAAACACTGAAGCTTTCTTT. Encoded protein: CASRPGTGGNTEAFF.

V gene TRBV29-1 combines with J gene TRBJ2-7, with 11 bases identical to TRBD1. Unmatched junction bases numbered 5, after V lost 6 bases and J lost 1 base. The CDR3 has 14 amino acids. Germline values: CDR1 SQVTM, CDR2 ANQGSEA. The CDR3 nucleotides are TGCAGCGTAGGACAGGGGGCATGGTCCTACGAGCAGTACTTC. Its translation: CSVGQGAWSYEQYF.

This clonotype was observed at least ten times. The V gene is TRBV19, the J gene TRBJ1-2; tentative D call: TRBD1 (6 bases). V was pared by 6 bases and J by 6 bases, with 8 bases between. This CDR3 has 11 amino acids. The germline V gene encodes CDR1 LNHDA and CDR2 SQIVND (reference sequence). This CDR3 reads CASRGGDGYTF. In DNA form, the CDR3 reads TGTGCCAGTAGAGGGGGTGATGGCTACACCTTC.

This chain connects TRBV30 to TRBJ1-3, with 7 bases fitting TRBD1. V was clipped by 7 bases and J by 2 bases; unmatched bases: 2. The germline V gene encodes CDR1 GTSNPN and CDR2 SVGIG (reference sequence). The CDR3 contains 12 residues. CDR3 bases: TGTGCCTACAGGGGAACTGGAAACACCATATATTTT. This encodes CAYRGTGNTIYF.

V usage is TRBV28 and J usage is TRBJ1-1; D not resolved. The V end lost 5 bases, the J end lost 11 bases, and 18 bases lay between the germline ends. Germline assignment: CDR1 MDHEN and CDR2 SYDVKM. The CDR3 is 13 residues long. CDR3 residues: CASSTNPGREAFF. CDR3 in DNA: TGTGCCAGCAGTACCAATCCTGGAAGGGAGGCTTTCTTT.

Here the CDR3 DNA reads TGTGCCAGCAGTGGTCAAGACGACATTCAGTTTTTT. Translating it yields CASSGQDDIQFF. The chain links TRBV6-1 to TRBJ1-4, with D unclear. Germline V gene data show CDR1 as MNHNS and CDR2 as SASEGT. Trimming took 4 bases from V and 16 from J, leaving 16 bases between them. The CDR3 spans 12 residues.

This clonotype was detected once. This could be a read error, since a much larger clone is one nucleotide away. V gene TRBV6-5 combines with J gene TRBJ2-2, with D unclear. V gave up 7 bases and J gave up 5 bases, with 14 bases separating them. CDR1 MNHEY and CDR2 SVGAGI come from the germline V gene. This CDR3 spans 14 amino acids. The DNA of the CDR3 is TGTGCCAGCACCCGAGAATTCAGGACCGGGGAGCTGTTTTTT. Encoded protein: CASTREFRTGELFF.

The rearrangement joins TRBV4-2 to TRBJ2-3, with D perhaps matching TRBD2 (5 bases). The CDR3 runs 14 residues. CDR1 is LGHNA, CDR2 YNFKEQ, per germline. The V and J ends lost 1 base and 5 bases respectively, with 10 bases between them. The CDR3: CASSQGTPGDTQYF. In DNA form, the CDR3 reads TGTGCCAGCAGCCAAGGGACTCCAGGAGATACGCAGTATTTT.

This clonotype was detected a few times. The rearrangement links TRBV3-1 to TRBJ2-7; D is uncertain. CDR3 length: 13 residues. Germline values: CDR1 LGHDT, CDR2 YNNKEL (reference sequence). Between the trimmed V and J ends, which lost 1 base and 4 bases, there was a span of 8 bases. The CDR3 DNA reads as TGTGCCAGCAGCCAAGCCCGAGGATACGAGCAGTACTTC. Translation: CASSQARGYEQYF.

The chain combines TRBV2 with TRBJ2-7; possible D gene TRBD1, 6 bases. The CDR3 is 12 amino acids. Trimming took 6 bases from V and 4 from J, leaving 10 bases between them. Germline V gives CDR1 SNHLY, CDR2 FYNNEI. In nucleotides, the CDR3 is TGTGCCAGCAGCACAGGGCTGTACGAGCAGTACTTC. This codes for CASSTGLYEQYF.